This TCR beta chain was found in a study of blood T cell repertoires in COVID-19. For the study at large: There were acute and convalescent COVID-19 samples, and they came from the United States, Italy and Spain.

The length of the CDR3 is 15 residues. Germline loops: CDR1 MNHEY, CDR2 SVGAGI. V shed 6 bases, J shed 7 bases, and the junction held 12 bases outside the gene matches. Only in-frame clones appear in the TCRdb table, and some are missing; sequencing was by immunoSEQ multiplex PCR. The sample shows fewer than 350,000 clones, about 91% of them seen only once. V gene TRBV6-5 combines with J gene TRBJ2-7, with 10 bases fitting TRBD1. The sequenced sample consisted of PBMCs or T cells enriched from blood (not recorded which). This clonotype originated in a woman in her forties who had recovered from COVID-19. The CDR3 is CASRDPDRGAREQYF. As DNA, the CDR3 is TGTGCCAGCAGAGATCCGGACAGGGGGGCAAGGGAGCAGTACTTC.